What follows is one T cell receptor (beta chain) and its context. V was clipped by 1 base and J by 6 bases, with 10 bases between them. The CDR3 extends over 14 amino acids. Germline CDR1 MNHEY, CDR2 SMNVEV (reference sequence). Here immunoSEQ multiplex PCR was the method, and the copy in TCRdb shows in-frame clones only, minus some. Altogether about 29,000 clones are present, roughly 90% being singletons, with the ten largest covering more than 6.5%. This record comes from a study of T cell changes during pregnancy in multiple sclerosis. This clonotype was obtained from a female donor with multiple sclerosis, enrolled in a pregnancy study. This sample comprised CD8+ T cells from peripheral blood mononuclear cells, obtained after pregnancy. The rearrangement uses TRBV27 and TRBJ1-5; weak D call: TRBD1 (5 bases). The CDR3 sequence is CASSLFRGGQPQHF. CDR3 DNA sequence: TGTGCCAGCAGTTTATTTAGGGGAGGTCAGCCCCAGCATTTT.